The 14 T cell receptor beta chains below come from one sample, sequenced in a study of blood T cell repertoires in COVID-19 (dated by TCRdb to the early 2020s). The library was generated by the immunoSEQ multiplex PCR assay. This immuneACCESS table, as held by TCRdb, lists in-frame sequences with V and J called but not all clones. Of the missing ones, under half trace to an unresolved V gene in checked studies; the others have no known cause. This sample has under 60,000 clones in its table, and around 90% of those were observed once. Approximately 27% of the sample is taken by the ten largest. The specimen sequenced was peripheral blood. These receptors were collected from an elderly woman with acute or convalescent COVID-19.

In this sample, this clone turned up once. The rearrangement links TRBV10-2 to TRBJ2-1, with TRBD2 matching 9 bases. The junction had 2 bases not matched to a gene; V was cut back by 0 bases and J by 8 bases. Per germline, CDR1 WSHSY and CDR2 SAAADI. This CDR3 has 14 amino acids. This chain's CDR3 is CASSESGLADEQFF. The CDR3 DNA reads as TGCGCCAGCAGTGAGTCGGGACTAGCTGATGAGCAGTTCTTC.

The V call is TRBV4-1, the J call TRBJ2-3; TRBD2 aligns across 11 bases. V was pared by 4 bases and J by 5 bases, with 11 bases of the junction left unmatched. CDR1 and CDR2 from the germline V gene are MGHRA and YSYEKL. CDR3 length: 17 residues. DNA of the CDR3: TGCGCCAGCAGCCTCTTCCTAGCGGGGGGCCCGAGAGATACGCAGTATTTT. As protein: CASSLFLAGGPRDTQYF.

This rearrangement joins TRBV6-4 to TRBJ1-1; the D is unclear. V was cut by 4 bases and J by 4 bases, with 19 bases left in between. The length of the CDR3 is 16 residues. Germline V gene sequence: CDR1 MRHNA, CDR2 SNTAGT. DNA of the CDR3: TGTGCCAGCAGTGTGAGCGAGTCGCGGTCGGCCACTGAAGCTTTCTTT. Translation: CASSVSESRSATEAFF.

The CDR3 protein is CASSRGLANDEQFF. The CDR3 bases are TGTGCCAGCAGTAGGGGACTAGCCAACGATGAGCAGTTCTTC. The genes are TRBV2 and TRBJ2-1; 9 bases are a match to TRBD2. Per germline, CDR1 SNHLY and CDR2 FYNNEI. The V and J ends lost 5 bases and 8 bases, in that order; junction bases with no gene match: 7. This CDR3 is 14 amino acids long.

The J gene is TRBJ1-1, the V gene TRBV20-1; TRBD1 agrees at 9 bases. CDR3 length: 10 amino acids. In germline, CDR1 is DFQATT, CDR2 SNEGSKA (reference sequence). V lost 5 bases and J lost 10; bases outside the gene matches: 2. The DNA of the CDR3 is TGCAGTGCTCAGGACAGGGGAGCTTTCTTT. Translated: CSAQDRGAFF.

The rearrangement joins TRBV3-1 (or the pseudogene TRBV3-2) to TRBJ2-5, with 7 nucleotides matching TRBD2. Trimming at V came to 6 bases and at J to 2 bases, leaving 12 bases not matched to a gene. The CDR3 runs 16 residues. Germline CDR1 is LGHDT and CDR2 is YNNKEL (reference sequence). The CDR3 protein is CASRFWGGAQQETQYF. The DNA for the CDR3 is TGTGCCAGCAGATTCTGGGGGGGAGCCCAACAAGAGACCCAGTACTTC.

The genes are TRBV19 and TRBJ2-2, with 7 bases matching TRBD1. The V and J ends lost 6 bases and 0 bases, in that order; junction bases with no gene match: 4. CDR1 LNHDA and CDR2 SQIVND come from the germline V gene (reference sequence). The CDR3 has 15 amino acids. CDR3 residues: CASRPGTANTGELFF. The CDR3 region has the DNA TGTGCCAGTAGGCCCGGGACAGCGAACACCGGGGAGCTGTTTTTT.

This clone was observed a handful of times. The chain combines TRBV4-2 with TRBJ1-5, with 7 nucleotides matching TRBD1. CDR1 and CDR2 (germline): LGHNA, YNFKEQ. This CDR3 has 15 residues. The V gene end was trimmed by 4 bases and the J gene end by 0 bases; junction bases not matched to a gene: 3. The CDR3 bases are TGTGCCAGCAGCCCCCACAGGGGTAGCAATCAGCCCCAGCATTTT. Encoded protein: CASSPHRGSNQPQHF.

The chain recombines TRBV28 with TRBJ1-3; D remains ambiguous. Germline V gives CDR1 MDHEN, CDR2 SYDVKM. Trimming removed 1 base at V and 0 bases at J, with 7 bases between. The CDR3 runs 15 residues. CDR3 region: CASSLSPSSGNTIYF. As DNA, the CDR3 is TGTGCCAGCAGTTTATCCCCCAGCTCTGGAAACACCATATATTTT.

V gene TRBV7-9 combines with J gene TRBJ1-6, with D unresolved. Germline CDR1 SEHNR, CDR2 FQNEAQ (reference sequence). This CDR3 comprises 12 residues. The V and J ends lost 5 bases and 7 bases respectively, with 6 bases between them. The CDR3 DNA reads as TGTGCCAGCAGCCCACAGAATTCACCCCTCCACTTT. Translated: CASSPQNSPLHF. Based on the CDR3 plus reference TRBV7-9 and TRBJ1-6, the full variable domain is DTGVSQNPRHKITKRGQNVTFRCDPISEHNRLYWYRQTLGQGPEFLTYFQNEAQLEKSRLLSDRFSAERPKGSFSTLEIQRTEQGDSAMYLCASSPQNSPLHFGNGTRLTVT.

This chain uses TRBV7-2 with TRBJ2-3; no reliable D call. CDR3 length: 13 amino acids. Germline CDR1 SGHTA, CDR2 FQGNSA. Trimming took 1 base from V and 10 from J, leaving 12 bases between them. CDR3 in DNA: TGTGCCAGCAGCTTAGAACTGATCCATGCGCAGTATTTT. Amino acids: CASSLELIHAQYF.

This chain joins TRBV19 and TRBJ1-3, with a weak D call TRBD1 (5 bases). V lost 5 bases to trimming and J lost 0 bases, with 11 bases between them. The CDR3 spans 15 residues. Germline V gene sequence: CDR1 LNHDA, CDR2 SQIVND (reference sequence). The CDR3 spells CASSSGLRSGNTIYF. The CDR3 DNA sequence: TGTGCCAGTAGTTCGGGACTGCGCTCTGGAAACACCATATATTTT.

The chain is built from TRBV30 and TRBJ2-3; 13 nucleotides line up with TRBD2. The CDR3 has 15 residues. V shed 3 bases and J 3 bases; nucleotides not matched to a gene: 3. Germline V CDR1 and CDR2: GTSNPN, SVGIG (reference sequence). The DNA for the CDR3 is TGTGCCTGGAGGGCGGGACTAGCGGGGACAGATACGCAGTATTTT. Its translation is CAWRAGLAGTDTQYF.

This clone turned up a few times. The chain combines TRBV19 with TRBJ1-2; TRBD1 matches 10 bases. This CDR3 has 17 residues. V shed 1 base and J 0 bases; nucleotides not matched to a gene: 5. The germline V gene has CDR1 LNHDA and CDR2 SQIVND (reference sequence). CDR3 nucleotide sequence: TGTGCCAGTAGTATAGTCGGGACAGGGGACCCTAACTATGGCTACACCTTC. Protein product: CASSIVGTGDPNYGYTF.